This is a list of T cell receptor beta chains from one sample in a study of shared clonotypes between healthy human individuals. The method was immunoSEQ multiplex PCR; TCRdb's version includes in-frame clones alone and lacks a portion of them. The top ten hold under 2% of the sample, which has millions of clones, under 95% seen once. The source material was naive CD8+ T cells from PBMCs. These receptors were obtained from a man younger than 30 in good health. Some clones in this sample may be carry-over from other donors' samples. Each CDR3 is given with its conserved first and last residue. A D gene is named only where the DNA matches it firmly. Not every row has a clone size; where given, it reads once, few, many or a size class.

v_call	clone_size	j_call	d_call	cdr3_nt	cdr3_aa
TRBV27	.	TRBJ2-3	.	TGTGCCAGCAGTCTTCTTAAAGCAGATACGCAGTATTTT	CASSLLKADTQYF
TRBV7-8	.	TRBJ1-1	.	TGTGCCAGCAGCCCGGGACACGTAAGCATGAACACTGAAGCTTTCTTT	CASSPGHVSMNTEAFF
TRBV9	few	TRBJ2-7	.	TGTGCCAGCAGACAGTGGGTCTACGAGCAGTACTTC	CASRQWVYEQYF
TRBV27	.	TRBJ2-6	.	TGTGCCAGCAGTTCCCGCTTGGAGGGACAAGTCTCTGGGGCCAACGTCCTGACTTTC	CASSSRLEGQVSGANVLTF
TRBV6-6	.	TRBJ2-1	TRBD2	TGTGCCAGCAGTTACTGGACTAGCGGGAGCAATGAGCAGTTCTTC	CASSYWTSGSNEQFF
TRBV7-9	.	TRBJ2-7	.	TGTGCCACGATGGTGACAGCCCCTTACGAGCAGTACTTC	CATMVTAPYEQYF
TRBV28	.	TRBJ1-3	.	TGTGCCAGCAGTTTCTCAGGGAACACCATATATTTT	CASSFSGNTIYF
TRBV7-9	.	TRBJ2-1	.	TGTGCCAGCAGCTTAGGAGACAGATACAATGAGCAGTTCTTC	CASSLGDRYNEQFF
TRBV19	.	TRBJ2-7	.	TGTGCCAGTAATCCCCGGACGTCCCCCTACGAGCAGTACTTC	CASNPRTSPYEQYF
TRBV2	.	TRBJ2-7	.	TGTGCCAGCGCCTTTGCTTCGTCCTACGAGCAGTACTTC	CASAFASSYEQYF
TRBV9	.	TRBJ2-3	TRBD1	TGTGCCAGCAGCCCACAGGGGCTCACAGATACGCAGTATTTT	CASSPQGLTDTQYF
TRBV5-4	.	TRBJ2-5	TRBD2	TGTGCCAGCAGCTTGGGTAGCGGGAGGCAAGAGACCCAGTACTTC	CASSLGSGRQETQYF
TRBV5-6	.	TRBJ1-5	.	TGTGCCAGCAGCATAGGGGGGGGCGGGTATCAGCCCCAGCATTTT	CASSIGGGGYQPQHF
TRBV27	.	TRBJ2-3	.	TGTGCCAGCAGTTTATTTAAGGGCACTTCGGGTCCCACAGATACGCAGTATTTT	CASSLFKGTSGPTDTQYF
TRBV7-3	.	TRBJ2-1	TRBD2	TGTGCCAGCAGGAAACGACTAGCGGGAGAAGGGAATGAGCAGTTCTTC	CASRKRLAGEGNEQFF
TRBV29-1	.	TRBJ2-7	.	TGCAGCGTTGCCGGATCCTACGAGCAGTACTTC	CSVAGSYEQYF
TRBV9	.	TRBJ2-7	.	TGTGCCAGCAGCGCAACAGAGAATCGAAAGCAGTACTTC	CASSATENRKQYF
TRBV7-9	few	TRBJ1-2	.	TGTGCCAGCCCCCTCGAGGGGACCTATGGCTACACCTTC	CASPLEGTYGYTF
TRBV2	once	TRBJ2-7	TRBD1	TGTGCCAGCAGTGAAACTCCTCCGGGACAGGAGTGGTCCTACGAGCAGTACTTC	CASSETPPGQEWSYEQYF
TRBV4-1	.	TRBJ2-7	.	TGCGCCAGCAGCCAAGACCGGGGACCGGCTACCGAGCAGTACTTC	CASSQDRGPATEQYF
TRBV4-2	.	TRBJ2-3	TRBD2	TGTGCCAGCAGCCAAGGGATTGGAGCGGGAGAGGCAGATACGCAGTATTTT	CASSQGIGAGEADTQYF
TRBV5-6	.	TRBJ1-2	TRBD1	TGTGCCAGCAGCTTGGGTCGACAGGGGGCGATTTATGGCTACACCTTC	CASSLGRQGAIYGYTF
TRBV7-9	.	TRBJ2-2	.	TGTGCCAGCAGCATAGGATCTAGCCCCGGGGAGCTGTTTTTT	CASSIGSSPGELFF
TRBV27	.	TRBJ2-7	.	TGTGCCAGCAGGGTCCCGGGCCAAACCTACGAGCAGTACTTC	CASRVPGQTYEQYF
TRBV13	.	TRBJ1-3	.	TGTGCCAGCAGCTACTCAGATAGCTCTGGAAACACCATATATTTT	CASSYSDSSGNTIYF
TRBV7-9	once	TRBJ2-3	TRBD1	TGTGCCAGCAGCCTGTCCGGGACAGAGAGCACAGATACGCAGTATTTT	CASSLSGTESTDTQYF
TRBV4-1	.	TRBJ1-5	.	TGCGCCAGCAGCCAAGGGTTCGGGGGGGACGGTCAGCCCCAGCATTTT	CASSQGFGGDGQPQHF
TRBV14	.	TRBJ2-7	TRBD1	TGTGCCAGCAGCCAAGGCTGGCTGACAGGGTTTGGCTCCTACGAGCAGTACTTC	CASSQGWLTGFGSYEQYF
TRBV28	once	TRBJ2-7	.	TGTGCCAGGAGTTGCGGGATCAGGCACGAGCAGTACTTC	CARSCGIRHEQYF
TRBV5-6	.	TRBJ2-7	.	TGTGCCAGCAGCACCGGATACGAGCAGTACTTC	CASSTGYEQYF
TRBV7-6	.	TRBJ2-5	TRBD1	TGTGCCAGCAGCTCAATTACAGGGGTAGAGACCCAGTACTTC	CASSSITGVETQYF
TRBV30	.	TRBJ2-7	.	TGTGCCTGGAGTGTATTGTACGAGCAGTACTTC	CAWSVLYEQYF
TRBV9	.	TRBJ2-5	.	TGTGCCAGCAGCGTAGGTGGGACTTCAAAAGAGACCCAGTACTTC	CASSVGGTSKETQYF
TRBV7-9	.	TRBJ1-3	.	TGTGCCAGCAGCTTACCAGGGATACCTGGAAACACCATATATTTT	CASSLPGIPGNTIYF
TRBV4-1	.	TRBJ2-7	TRBD2	TGCGCCAGCAGCCAAGTGGCGGGGGGGCTGGCCTACGAGCAGTACTTC	CASSQVAGGLAYEQYF
TRBV27	.	TRBJ2-5	.	TGTGCCAGCAGTGGGGGAGAGACCCAGTACTTC	CASSGGETQYF
TRBV7-6	.	TRBJ1-2	.	TGTGCCAGCAGCTTAGCAACAGGGCCCGGTCCCTATGGCTACACCTTC	CASSLATGPGPYGYTF
TRBV11-2	.	TRBJ2-7	TRBD2	TGTGCCAGCAGCTTAGGGACTAGCGGAGCCTACGAGCAGTACTTC	CASSLGTSGAYEQYF
TRBV29-1	.	TRBJ2-7	TRBD2	TGCAGCGTTGTGACCAGCGGGGGCTACGAGCAGTACTTC	CSVVTSGGYEQYF
TRBV7-9	.	TRBJ2-2	.	TGTGCCAGCAGCTTAGTGCTGGGCGGATACCCGAACACCGGGGAGCTGTTTTTT	CASSLVLGGYPNTGELFF
TRBV28	once	TRBJ2-2	.	TGTGCCAGCAGTTTTTATAACTCGAGGGCCGGGGAGCTGTTTTTT	CASSFYNSRAGELFF
TRBV14	.	TRBJ2-1	TRBD2	TGTGCCAGCAGCCAAGATTTCGGGACTAGCCGATACAATGAGCAGTTCTTC	CASSQDFGTSRYNEQFF